This T cell receptor beta chain was observed in a study of control samples from healthy donors and cancer patients. Generated by immunoSEQ multiplex PCR, the TCRdb table keeps only in-frame clones and is missing some. The sample holds approximately 94,000 clones, more than 75% seen once. This receptor was taken from a woman aged 45-59 years in good health. The sample comprised blood.

The CDR3 DNA follows: TGTGCCAGCAGTTACTCCACGACAGGGAGCCCAGATACGCAGTATTTT. It translates to CASSYSTTGSPDTQYF. The J gene is TRBJ2-3, the V gene TRBV6-2 or TRBV6-3; TRBD1 agrees at 7 bases. The CDR3 contains 16 residues. The J segment lost 4 bases and the V segment lost 0 bases, leaving 7 bases of the junction unmatched. CDR1 is MNHEY and CDR2 is SVGEGT in the germline V gene.